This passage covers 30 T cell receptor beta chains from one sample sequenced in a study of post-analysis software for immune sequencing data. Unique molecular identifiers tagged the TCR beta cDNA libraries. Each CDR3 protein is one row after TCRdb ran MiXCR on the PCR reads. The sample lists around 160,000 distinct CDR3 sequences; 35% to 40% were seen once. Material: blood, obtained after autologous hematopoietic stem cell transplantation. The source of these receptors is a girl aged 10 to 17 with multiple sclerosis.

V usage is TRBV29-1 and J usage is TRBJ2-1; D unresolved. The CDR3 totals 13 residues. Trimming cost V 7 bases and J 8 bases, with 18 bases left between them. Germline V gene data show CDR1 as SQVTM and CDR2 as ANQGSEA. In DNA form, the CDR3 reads TGCAGCGGGCACGGAGAAGATTCCGATGAGCAGTTCTTC. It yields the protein CSGHGEDSDEQFF.

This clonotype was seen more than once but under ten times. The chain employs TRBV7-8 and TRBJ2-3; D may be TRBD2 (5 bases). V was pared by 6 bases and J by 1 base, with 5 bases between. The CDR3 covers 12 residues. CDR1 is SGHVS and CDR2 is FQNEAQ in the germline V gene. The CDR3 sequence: CASRRGTDTQYF. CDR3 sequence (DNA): TGTGCCAGCAGGAGGGGCACAGATACGCAGTATTTT.

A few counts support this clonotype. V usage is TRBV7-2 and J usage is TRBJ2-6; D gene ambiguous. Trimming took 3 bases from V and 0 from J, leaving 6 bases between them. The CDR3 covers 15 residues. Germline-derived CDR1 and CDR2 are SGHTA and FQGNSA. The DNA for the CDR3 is TGTGCCAGCAGCTTCGGTCACTCTGGGGCCAACGTCCTGACTTTC. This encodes CASSFGHSGANVLTF.

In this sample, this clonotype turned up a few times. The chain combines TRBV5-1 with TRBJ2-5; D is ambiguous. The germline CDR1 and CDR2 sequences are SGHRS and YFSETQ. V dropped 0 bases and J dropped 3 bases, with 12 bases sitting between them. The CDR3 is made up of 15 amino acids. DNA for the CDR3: TGCGCCAGCAGCTTGGGACTCGAAGCCGAAGAGACCCAGTACTTC. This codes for CASSLGLEAEETQYF. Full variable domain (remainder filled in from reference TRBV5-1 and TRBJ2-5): KAGVTQTPRYLIKTRGQQVTLSCSPISGHRSVSWYQQTPGQGLQFLFEYFSETQRNKGNFPGRFSGRQFSNSRSEMNVSTLELGDSALYLCASSLGLEAEETQYFGPGTRLLVL.

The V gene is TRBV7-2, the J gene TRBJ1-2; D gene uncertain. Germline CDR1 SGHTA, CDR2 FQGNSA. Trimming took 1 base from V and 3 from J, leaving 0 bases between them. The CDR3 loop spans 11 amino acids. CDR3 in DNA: TGTGCCAGCAGCTTAGACTATGGCTACACCTTC. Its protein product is CASSLDYGYTF.

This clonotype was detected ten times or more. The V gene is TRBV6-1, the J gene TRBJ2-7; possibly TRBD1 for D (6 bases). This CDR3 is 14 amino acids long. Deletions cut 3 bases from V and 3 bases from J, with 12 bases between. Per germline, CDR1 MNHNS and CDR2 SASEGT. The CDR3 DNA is TGTGCCAGCAGTGAGGCGGACAGTAGCTACGAGCAGTACTTC. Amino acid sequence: CASSEADSSYEQYF.

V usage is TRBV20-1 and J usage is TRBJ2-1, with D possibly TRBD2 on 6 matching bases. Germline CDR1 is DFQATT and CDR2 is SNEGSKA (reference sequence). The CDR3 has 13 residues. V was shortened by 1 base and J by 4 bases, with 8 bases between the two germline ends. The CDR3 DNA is TGCAGTGCTAGAGGGGGAGGTTACAATGAGCAGTTCTTC. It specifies CSARGGGYNEQFF.

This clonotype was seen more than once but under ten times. The DNA of the CDR3 is TGTGCCAGCAGTGAATGGATAGCGGGAGGCACAGATACGCAGTATTTT. It translates to CASSEWIAGGTDTQYF. V usage is TRBV6-1 and J usage is TRBJ2-3, with 9 bases that match TRBD2. Losses at the gene ends were 2 bases for V and 1 base for J; bases not matched to a gene: 4. This CDR3 region has 16 residues. Germline V gene lookup returns CDR1 MNHNS and CDR2 SASEGT.

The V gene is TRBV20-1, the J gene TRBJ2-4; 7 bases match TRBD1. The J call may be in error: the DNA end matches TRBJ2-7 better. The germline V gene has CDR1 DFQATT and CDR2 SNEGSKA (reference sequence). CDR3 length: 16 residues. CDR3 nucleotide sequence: TGCAGTGCTAGGGGCCCTCTCGGGACAGCTGCTTACGAGCAGTACTTC. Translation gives CSARGPLGTAAYEQYF.

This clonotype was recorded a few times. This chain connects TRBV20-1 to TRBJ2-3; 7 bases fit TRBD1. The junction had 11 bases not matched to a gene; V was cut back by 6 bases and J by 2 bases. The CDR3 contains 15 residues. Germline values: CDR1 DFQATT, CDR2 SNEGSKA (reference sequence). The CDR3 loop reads CSASDARGLTDTQYF. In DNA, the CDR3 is TGCAGTGCGTCAGACGCGAGGGGGCTCACAGATACGCAGTATTTT.

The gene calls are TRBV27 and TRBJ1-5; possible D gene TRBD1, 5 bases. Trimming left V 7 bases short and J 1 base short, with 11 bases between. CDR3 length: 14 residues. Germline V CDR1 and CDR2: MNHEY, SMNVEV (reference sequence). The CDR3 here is CASNPGSSNQPQHF. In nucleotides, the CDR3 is TGTGCCAGCAATCCAGGGTCAAGCAATCAGCCCCAGCATTTT.

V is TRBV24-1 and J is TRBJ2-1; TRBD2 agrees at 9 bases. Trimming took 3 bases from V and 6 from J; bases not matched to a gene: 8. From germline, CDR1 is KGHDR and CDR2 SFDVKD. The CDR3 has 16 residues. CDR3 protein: CATSDPIAGVINEQFF. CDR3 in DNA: TGTGCCACCAGTGATCCTATAGCGGGAGTTATCAATGAGCAGTTCTTC.

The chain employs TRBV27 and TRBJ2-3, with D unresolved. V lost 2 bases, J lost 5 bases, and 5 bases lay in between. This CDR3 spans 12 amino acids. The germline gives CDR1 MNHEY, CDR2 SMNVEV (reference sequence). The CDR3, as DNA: TGTGCCAGCAGTTTAGGTCGAGATACGCAGTATTTT. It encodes CASSLGRDTQYF.

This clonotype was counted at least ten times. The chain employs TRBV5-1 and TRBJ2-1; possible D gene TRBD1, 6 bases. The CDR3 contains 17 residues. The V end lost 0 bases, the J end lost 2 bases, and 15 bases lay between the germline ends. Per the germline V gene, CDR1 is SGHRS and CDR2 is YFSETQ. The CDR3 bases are TGCGCCAGCAGCTTGGGGACCAGGGGTCTAACCTACAATGAGCAGTTCTTC. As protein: CASSLGTRGLTYNEQFF.

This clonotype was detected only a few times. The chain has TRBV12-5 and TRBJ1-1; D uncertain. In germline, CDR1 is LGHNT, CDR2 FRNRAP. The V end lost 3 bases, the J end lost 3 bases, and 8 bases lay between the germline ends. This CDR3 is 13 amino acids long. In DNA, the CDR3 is TGTGCTAGTGGTTTTCGGGGTTACACTGAAGCTTTCTTT. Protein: CASGFRGYTEAFF.

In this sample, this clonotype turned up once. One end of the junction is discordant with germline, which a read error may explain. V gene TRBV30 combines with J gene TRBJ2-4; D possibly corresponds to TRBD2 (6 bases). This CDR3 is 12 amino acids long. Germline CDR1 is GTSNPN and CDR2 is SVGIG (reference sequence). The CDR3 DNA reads TGTGCCTGGAGCCTAGCGAGAAACATTCGGTACTTC. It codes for CAWSLARNIRYF. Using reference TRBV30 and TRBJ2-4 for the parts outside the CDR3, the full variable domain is SQTIHQWPATLVQPVGSPLSLECTVEGTSNPNLYWYRQAAGRGLQLLFYSVGIGQISSEVPQNLSASRPQDRQFILSSKKLLLSDSGFYLCAWSLARNIRYFGAGTRLSVL.

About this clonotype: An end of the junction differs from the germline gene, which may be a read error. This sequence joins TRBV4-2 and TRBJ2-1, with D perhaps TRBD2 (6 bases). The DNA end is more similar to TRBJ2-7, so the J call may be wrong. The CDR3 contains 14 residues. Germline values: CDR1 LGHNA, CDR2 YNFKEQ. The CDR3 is CANSETSLDYEQYF. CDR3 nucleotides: TGTGCCAACAGCGAGACTAGTTTAGACTACGAGCAGTACTTC.

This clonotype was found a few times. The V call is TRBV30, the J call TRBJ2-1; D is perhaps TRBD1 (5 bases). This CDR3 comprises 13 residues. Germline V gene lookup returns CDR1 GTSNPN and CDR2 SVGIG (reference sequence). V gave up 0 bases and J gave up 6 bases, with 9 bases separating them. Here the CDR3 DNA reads TGTGCCTGGAGTGTCCGCCAGGGCAATGAGCAGTTCTTC. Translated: CAWSVRQGNEQFF.

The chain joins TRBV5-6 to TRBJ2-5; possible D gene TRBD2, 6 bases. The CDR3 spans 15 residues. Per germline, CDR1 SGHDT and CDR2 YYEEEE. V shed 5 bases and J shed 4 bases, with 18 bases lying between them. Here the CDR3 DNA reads TGTGCCAGCAGGCAGGGACTTCAGAGGGTAGAGACCCAGTACTTC. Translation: CASRQGLQRVETQYF.

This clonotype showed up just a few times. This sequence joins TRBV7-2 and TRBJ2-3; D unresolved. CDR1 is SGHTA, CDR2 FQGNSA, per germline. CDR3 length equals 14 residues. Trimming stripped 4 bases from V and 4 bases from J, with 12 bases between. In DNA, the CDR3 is TGTGCCAGCAGCTCCGGAGAGGCGGCAGATACGCAGTATTTT. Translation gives CASSSGEAADTQYF.

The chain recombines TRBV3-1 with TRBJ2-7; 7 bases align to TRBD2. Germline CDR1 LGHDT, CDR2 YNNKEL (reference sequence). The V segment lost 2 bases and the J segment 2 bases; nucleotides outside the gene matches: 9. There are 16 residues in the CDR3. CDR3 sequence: CASSQLPPGLTYEQYF. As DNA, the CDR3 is TGTGCCAGCAGCCAACTCCCTCCGGGACTAACCTACGAGCAGTACTTC.

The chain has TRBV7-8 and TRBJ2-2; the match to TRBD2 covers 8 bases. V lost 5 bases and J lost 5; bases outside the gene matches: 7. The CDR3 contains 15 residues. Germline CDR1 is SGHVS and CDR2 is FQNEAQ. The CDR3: CASSGVAGLTGELFF. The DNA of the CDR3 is TGTGCCAGCAGCGGAGTAGCGGGACTGACCGGGGAGCTGTTTTTT. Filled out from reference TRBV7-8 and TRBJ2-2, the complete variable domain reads GAGVSQSPRYKVAKRGQDVALRCDPISGHVSLFWYQQALGQGPEFLTYFQNEAQLDKSGLPSDRFFAERPEGSVSTLKIQRTQQEDSAVYLCASSGVAGLTGELFFGEGSRLTVL.

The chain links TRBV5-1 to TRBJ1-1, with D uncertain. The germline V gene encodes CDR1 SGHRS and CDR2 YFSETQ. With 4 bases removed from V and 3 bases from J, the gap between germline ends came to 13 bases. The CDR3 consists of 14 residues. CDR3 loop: CASSHGEADTEAFF. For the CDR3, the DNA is TGCGCCAGCAGCCACGGGGAGGCGGACACTGAAGCTTTCTTT.

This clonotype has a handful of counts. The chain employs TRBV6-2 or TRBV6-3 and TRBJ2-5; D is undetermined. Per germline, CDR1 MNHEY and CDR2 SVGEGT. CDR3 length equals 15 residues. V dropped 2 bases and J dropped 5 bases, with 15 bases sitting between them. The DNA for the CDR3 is TGTGCCAGCAGTTACGCTCGGAACGTTGGGGAGACCCAGTACTTC. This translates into CASSYARNVGETQYF.

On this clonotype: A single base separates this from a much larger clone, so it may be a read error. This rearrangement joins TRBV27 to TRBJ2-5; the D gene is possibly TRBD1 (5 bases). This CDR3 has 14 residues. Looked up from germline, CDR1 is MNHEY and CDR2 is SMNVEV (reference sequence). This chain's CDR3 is CACSARVGTETQYF. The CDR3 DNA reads TGTGCCTGCAGTGCCAGGGTAGGCACAGAGACCCAGTACTTC.

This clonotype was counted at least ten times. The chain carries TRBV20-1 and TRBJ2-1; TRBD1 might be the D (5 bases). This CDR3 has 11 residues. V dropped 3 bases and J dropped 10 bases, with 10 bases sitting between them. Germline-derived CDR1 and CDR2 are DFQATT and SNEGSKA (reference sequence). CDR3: CSASRGQEQFF. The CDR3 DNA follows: TGCAGTGCTAGTAGGGGCCAGGAGCAGTTCTTC.

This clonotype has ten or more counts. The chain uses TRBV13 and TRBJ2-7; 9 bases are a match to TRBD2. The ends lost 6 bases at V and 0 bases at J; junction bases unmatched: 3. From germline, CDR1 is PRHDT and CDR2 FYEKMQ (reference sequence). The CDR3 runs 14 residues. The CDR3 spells CASSFSGSSYEQYF. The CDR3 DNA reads TGTGCCAGCAGTTTTAGCGGGAGCTCCTACGAGCAGTACTTC.

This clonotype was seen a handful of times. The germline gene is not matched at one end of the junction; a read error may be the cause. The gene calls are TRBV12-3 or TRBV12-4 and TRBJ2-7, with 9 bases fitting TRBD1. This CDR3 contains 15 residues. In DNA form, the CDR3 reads TGTGCCACCAGTCCTAGGACAGGGGCGCACTACGAGCAGTACTTC. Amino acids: CATSPRTGAHYEQYF.

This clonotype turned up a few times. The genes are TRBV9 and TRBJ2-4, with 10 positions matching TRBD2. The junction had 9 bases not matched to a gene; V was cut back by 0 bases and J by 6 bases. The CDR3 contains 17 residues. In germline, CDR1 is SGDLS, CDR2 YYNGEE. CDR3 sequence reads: CASSVGLAGDRANIQYF. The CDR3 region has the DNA TGTGCCAGCAGCGTAGGGCTAGCGGGAGATCGGGCAAACATTCAGTACTTC. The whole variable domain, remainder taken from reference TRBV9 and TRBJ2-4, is DSGVTQTPKHLITATGQRVTLRCSPRSGDLSVYWYQQSLDQGLQFLIQYYNGEERAKGNILERFSAQQFPDLHSELNLSSLELGDSALYFCASSVGLAGDRANIQYFGAGTRLSVL.

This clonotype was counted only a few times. CDR3 in amino acids: CASSYKDSDRSSYNEQFF. As DNA, the CDR3 is TGTGCCAGCAGTTACAAGGATAGTGACCGAAGCTCCTACAATGAGCAGTTCTTC. J is TRBJ2-1 and V is TRBV6-5; D not certain. Germline loops: CDR1 MNHEY, CDR2 SVGAGI. Trimming took 2 bases from V and 0 from J, leaving 17 bases between them. This CDR3 has 18 amino acids.